This T cell receptor beta chain was captured by sequencing in a study of CD8 T cells in ankylosing spondylitis. Study-level results: A motif in TCR beta, a set of eight or nine highly homologous variants, appeared characteristic of ankylosing spondylitis blood. Several of the motif variants were reported before in synovial fluid and blood from reactive arthritis. Matched ankylosing spondylitis synovial fluid reportedly contained a significantly enriched population of disease-linked clones. Those disease-linked clones were CD8+; they were also relatively rare in peripheral blood.

The TCR beta libraries were generated through quantitative 5'-RACE incorporating molecular barcodes. A single record per CDR3 protein comes from TCRdb applying MiXCR to the 5' RACE reads. This table has around 770,000 distinct CDR3 sequences, 10% to 15% appearing once. A note on this clonotype: Its antigen is still unknown. At one end, the junction sequence differs from germline, possibly due to a read error.

CDR3 size: 15 residues. Germline V gives CDR1 KGHSH, CDR2 LQKENI. The clonotype comes from a male donor with ankylosing spondylitis. The genes are TRBV18 and TRBJ2-3, with D maybe TRBD2 (5 bases). The specimen sequenced was blood, either unsorted or a sorted T cell fraction (not recorded which). CDR3 nucleotides: TGTGCCAGCTCACCGGTGGTAACGGGGTCAGATCCGCAGTATTTT. Its protein is CASSPVVTGSDPQYF.